These T cell receptor beta chains were read from a single sample in a study of neurological immune-mediated disorders. TCRdb re-analysed the 5' RACE reads in MiXCR, keeping a single row per CDR3 protein. The sample records tens of thousands of distinct CDR3 sequences, around 4% being singletons. Sequenced material: PBMCs. These receptors all come from a woman aged 55-70 years with multiple sclerosis. The CDR3 runs from the conserved cysteine through the conserved F or W. The D gene is left open where the match is weak. Clone size reads once, few, many, or a class if the clone is expanded.

CDR3 length	clone size	D gene	V gene	J gene	CDR3 DNA	CDR3 protein
15	many	.	TRBV11-2	TRBJ1-2	TGTGCCAGCAGCGGGGTCCTTGCCACGAACTATGGCTACACCTTC	CASSGVLATNYGYTF
17	many	TRBD1	TRBV10-3	TRBJ2-1	TGTGCCATCAGTGAGAAGGCAGGGGGCGCGGGTTACAATGAGCAGTTCTTC	CAISEKAGGAGYNEQFF
14	many	.	TRBV20-1	TRBJ2-1	TGCAGTGCTAGAGATGAGGGGACCTACAATGAGCAGTTCTTC	CSARDEGTYNEQFF
15	many	TRBD2	TRBV7-2	TRBJ2-1	TGTGCCAGCAGCCGACCTAGCGGGGGGGCCGGTGAGCAGTTCTTC	CASSRPSGGAGEQFF
13	many	.	TRBV5-5	TRBJ2-5	TGTGCCAGCAGCCCGGGACTCCGCGAGACCCAGTACTTC	CASSPGLRETQYF
16	many	.	TRBV18	TRBJ2-2	TGTGCCAGCTCACCATTCGGGGGCGCTAACACCGGGGAGCTGTTTTTT	CASSPFGGANTGELFF
15	many	.	TRBV15	TRBJ1-1	TGTGCCACCAGCAGAGATCTGGCGGGGAACACTGAAGCTTTCTTT	CATSRDLAGNTEAFF
15	many	TRBD2	TRBV20-1	TRBJ2-5	TGCAGTGCCCCCTTTGCGGGGGGGCTTTCAGAGACCCAGTACTTC	CSAPFAGGLSETQYF
13	many	.	TRBV10-3	TRBJ1-2	TGTGCCATCAGCGATGACAGGTACTATGGCTACACCTTC	CAISDDRYYGYTF
15	many	.	TRBV18	TRBJ1-5	TGTGCCAGCTCACCACCGGGGGGGCGGAATCAGCCCCAGCATTTT	CASSPPGGRNQPQHF
14	many	TRBD2	TRBV5-1	TRBJ2-3	TGCGCCAGCAAACTCGGGGGGATCACAGATACGCAGTATTTT	CASKLGGITDTQYF
12	many	.	TRBV10-3	TRBJ1-6	TGTGCCATCAGTGAGTCGACCTCACCCCTCCACTTT	CAISESTSPLHF
15	many	.	TRBV28	TRBJ2-7	TGTGCCAGCAGTACCCCAGATGGGGGCAAGTGGGAGCAGTACTTC	CASSTPDGGKWEQYF
16	many	.	TRBV4-2	TRBJ2-3	TGTGCCAGCAGCCAAGATCGCCTTGTCACCACAGATACGCAGTATTTT	CASSQDRLVTTDTQYF
13	many	.	TRBV11-2	TRBJ2-5	TGTGCCAGCAGCTTCAATATACAAGAGACCCAGTACTTC	CASSFNIQETQYF
16	many	.	TRBV15	TRBJ2-1	TGTGCCACCAGCAGAGGGGGGGGGCAGAGGGCCAATGAGCAGTTCTTC	CATSRGGGQRANEQFF
16	many	TRBD1	TRBV12-3/TRBV12-4	TRBJ2-7	TGTGCCAGCAGTTTATCCCTGGGACAGGGGGCATACGAGCAGTACTTC	CASSLSLGQGAYEQYF
12	many	.	TRBV6-5	TRBJ1-2	TGTGCCCTTCGGGACCTGAACTATGGCTACACCTTC	CALRDLNYGYTF
12	many	TRBD1	TRBV6-4	TRBJ1-2	TGTGCCAGCAGTGGACAGGGCTGGGGCTACACCTTC	CASSGQGWGYTF
14	many	.	TRBV5-1	TRBJ2-7	TGCGCCAGCAGACAGGAGGCGAAAAACTACGAGCAGTACTTC	CASRQEAKNYEQYF
12	many	TRBD1	TRBV10-3	TRBJ1-2	TGTGCCATCACCTCAGGGGGTTCCGGCTACACCTTC	CAITSGGSGYTF
16	many	.	TRBV7-8	TRBJ1-1	TGTGCCAGCACCCATACCCTCGGGCCGATGAACACTGAAGCTTTCTTT	CASTHTLGPMNTEAFF
13	many	.	TRBV5-1	TRBJ2-3	TGCGCCAGCAGCTACGAAACTTGGGATACGCAGTATTTT	CASSYETWDTQYF
16	many	TRBD1	TRBV15	TRBJ1-1	TGTGCCACCAGCAGAGATAGGGGGCCTTCCAACACTGAAGCTTTCTTT	CATSRDRGPSNTEAFF
16	many	.	TRBV5-1	TRBJ1-6	TGCGCCAGCAGCTTAAACAGGGTCGCAGAGGGTTCACCCCTCCACTTT	CASSLNRVAEGSPLHF
11	many	.	TRBV24-1	TRBJ2-1	TGTGCCACCAGTGATTTTCGAGAGCAGTTCTTC	CATSDFREQFF